This TCR beta chain was captured by sequencing in a study of PD-1 blockade in mismatch repair-deficient tumors. The table came from immunoSEQ multiplex PCR; TCRdb's copy has only in-frame clones and leaves some out. Of tens of thousands of clones listed, 65% to 85% are singletons. All patients were mismatch repair deficient, assessed by either PCR or immunohistochemistry. The source material was peripheral blood, sampled 12 weeks after starting pembrolizumab. The receptor was derived from an adult with mismatch repair-deficient cancer.

CDR3 coding DNA: TGTGCCAGCAGTGGTTCCCTGGGGAGCCGCACAGATACGCAGTATTTT. It specifies CASSGSLGSRTDTQYF. V is TRBV6-1 and J is TRBJ2-3; possibly TRBD2 for D (5 bases). Germline-derived CDR1 and CDR2 are MNHNS and SASEGT. V was clipped by 4 bases and J by 1 base, with 15 bases between them. There are 16 residues in the CDR3.